This T cell receptor (beta chain) was recovered during a study of radiation and T cells in renal cell carcinoma. Regarding the study as a whole: In blood, top tumor clones expanded by 2 weeks, shrinking by 4.

Points on this clone: Its antigen is unidentified.

The method was immunoSEQ multiplex PCR; TCRdb's version includes in-frame clones alone and lacks a portion of them. Here the sample spans around 170,000 clones, about nine tenths being singletons. The time point: blood 4 weeks post-SBRT, at nephrectomy. Regarding treatment: 15 Gy SBRT to primary tumor, nephrectomy 4 weeks later. Nephrectomy followed 15 Gy stereotactic body radiation by 4 weeks. After SBRT, blood was collected at 2 and 4 weeks, plus baseline. This renal cell carcinoma was of the clear cell type. CDR1 is LNHDA, CDR2 SQIVND, per germline (reference sequence). The V gene lost 3 bases and the J gene lost 6 bases, with 15 bases spanning the gap. The CDR3 is 14 residues long.

This sequence was found in a woman aged 50 to 65 with renal cell carcinoma. This sequence joins TRBV19 and TRBJ2-7; D call uncertain. Sequences were derived from blood, sampled from a patient whose treatment included radiotherapy and nephrectomy. The CDR3 region is CASSIVVGSGEQYF. As DNA, the CDR3 is TGTGCCAGTAGTATTGTTGTAGGCTCGGGCGAGCAGTACTTC. Full variable domain (remainder filled in from reference TRBV19 and TRBJ2-7): DGGITQSPKYLFRKEGQNVTLSCEQNLNHDAMYWYRQDPGQGLRLIYYSQIVNDFQKGDIAEGYSVSREKKESFPLTVTSAQKNPTAFYLCASSIVVGSGEQYFGPGTRLTVT.